Listed here is a single TCR beta chain. Its specificity is not known. TCR beta VDJ and CDR3 were profiled, and genomic DNA was the template. TCRdb called the reads again in MiXCR, with one record for every CDR3 protein. The sample yields about 160,000 distinct CDR3 sequences, 65% to 75% seen once. For sequencing, patients were chosen who had shown expansion of CD8+CD57+ cells by flow cytometry. Each patient carried a diagnosis of severe acquired aplastic anemia. Patients had not yet gotten any therapy when their blood was taken for sampling. The data originate from a study of CD8+CD57+ T cells in acquired aplastic anemia. Study summary: The mean DNA yield obtained from sorted CD4+ and CD8+ cells came to 3 to 4 ug.

Study-level findings and limits: The study identified roughly 31 CD8+ CDR3 sequences shared by patients and controls.

V gave up 3 bases and J gave up 6 bases, with 5 bases separating them. The CDR3 extends over 12 amino acids. CDR1 is LNHDA and CDR2 is SQIVND in the germline V gene (reference sequence). The source material was sorted CD4+, CD8+, or CD8+CD57+ T cells (not recorded which) from PBMCs. The genes are TRBV19 and TRBJ2-2; the D is unclear. The TCR sequence derives from a human donor with aplastic anemia. The CDR3 region has the DNA TGTGCCAGTAGTATGCGTGCCGGGGAGCTGTTTTTT. Protein sequence: CASSMRAGELFF.